This passage covers 9 T cell receptor beta chains from one sample sequenced in a study of shared clonotypes between healthy human individuals (dated by TCRdb to 2020 to 2022). Receptors were amplified or captured by the immunoSEQ multiplex PCR assay. TCRdb limited this immuneACCESS table to in-frame rearrangements with V and J called. A share of clones is missing; checked studies link under half to unresolved V genes, and the rest is unexplained. Present in this sample are some 1,100,000 clones, more than 75% of which were seen just once. The leading ten clones occupy about 0.52% of the sample. Sequenced sample: memory CD4+ T cells from PBMCs. This specimen's cell subset or site label, per the study, means: CD45RA-negative fraction. The source of these receptors is a man between 18 and 35 years old in good health. Some clones in this sample may be carry-over from other donors' samples.

V and J are TRBV18 and TRBJ1-1; 8 positions agree with TRBD1. The CDR3 has 17 residues. The V segment lost 1 base and the J segment 1 base; nucleotides outside the gene matches: 8. Germline-derived CDR1 and CDR2 are KGHSH and LQKENI. CDR3 DNA sequence: TGTGCCAGCTCACCACGTCAGGGGGCTTTCGGGAACACTGAAGCTTTCTTT. It specifies CASSPRQGAFGNTEAFF.

The chain couples TRBV5-5 to TRBJ1-2, with no clear D. V was pared by 4 bases and J by 8 bases, with 12 bases between. Germline V gene sequence: CDR1 SGHKS, CDR2 YYEKEE (reference sequence). The CDR3 consists of 12 residues. The CDR3 spells CASSPEWWGYTF. Here the CDR3 DNA reads TGTGCCAGCAGCCCAGAGTGGTGGGGCTACACCTTC. The variable domain in full, with the rest retrieved from reference TRBV5-5 and TRBJ1-2, is DAGVTQSPTHLIKTRGQQVTLRCSPISGHKSVSWYQQVLGQGPQFIFQYYEKEERGRGNFPDRFSARQFPNYSSELNVNALLLGDSALYLCASSPEWWGYTFGSGTRLTVV.

V is TRBV28 and J is TRBJ1-5, with D uncertain. The CDR3 consists of 13 residues. CDR1 and CDR2 (germline): MDHEN, SYDVKM. Trimming shortened V by 6 bases and J by 4 bases, and 10 bases separated the two germline ends. DNA of the CDR3: TGTGCCAGCAGGGAGGACGGGAATCAGCCCCAGCATTTT. Translating gives CASREDGNQPQHF.

The chain is built from TRBV5-1 and TRBJ2-1; TRBD2 is a possible D gene (5 bases). The germline V gene encodes CDR1 SGHRS and CDR2 YFSETQ. The CDR3 spans 15 residues. V lost 0 bases, J lost 5 bases, and 12 bases lay in between. DNA of the CDR3: TGCGCCAGCAGCTTGGATGTAGCGCCCCACAATGAGCAGTTCTTC. Its protein product is CASSLDVAPHNEQFF.

This clone was detected a few times. The chain has TRBV28 and TRBJ1-1, with 7 positions matching TRBD1. The trim removed 7 bases at V and 4 bases at J, leaving 6 bases unmatched. The CDR3 extends over 13 amino acids. Germline CDR1 reads MDHEN; CDR2 reads SYDVKM. The CDR3 loop is CASTRQGGTEAFF. The CDR3 DNA sequence: TGTGCCAGCACTCGACAGGGTGGCACTGAAGCTTTCTTT.

V and J are TRBV18 and TRBJ1-3; D is uncertain. The CDR3 loop spans 16 amino acids. Trimming removed 2 bases at V and 0 bases at J, with 11 bases between. Looked up from germline, CDR1 is KGHSH and CDR2 is LQKENI. CDR3 loop: CASSPMELLSGNTIYF. CDR3 bases: TGTGCCAGCTCACCAATGGAGCTCCTCTCTGGAAACACCATATATTTT. The full variable domain, rest sourced from reference TRBV18 and TRBJ1-3, is NAGVMQNPRHLVRRRGQEARLRCSPMKGHSHVYWYRQLPEEGLKFMVYLQKENIIDESGMPKERFSAEFPKEGPSILRIQQVVRGDSAAYFCASSPMELLSGNTIYFGEGSWLTVV.

The chain couples TRBV4-1 to TRBJ2-2, with 11 bases that match TRBD2. Trimming removed 4 bases from V and 5 bases from J; junction bases left unmatched: 12. This CDR3 has 18 amino acids. Germline loops: CDR1 MGHRA, CDR2 YSYEKL. The CDR3 DNA follows: TGCGCCAGCAGCCTAAAGAACACTAGCGGGAGAGCGACCGGGGAGCTGTTTTTT. It is translated as CASSLKNTSGRATGELFF.

The chain carries TRBV5-5 and TRBJ2-7; 11 nucleotides match TRBD2. The junction had 4 bases not matched to a gene; V was cut back by 2 bases and J by 3 bases. CDR1 SGHKS and CDR2 YYEKEE come from the germline V gene (reference sequence). CDR3 length equals 15 residues. The CDR3: CASSLLAGARYEQYF. The CDR3 bases are TGTGCCAGCAGCTTACTAGCGGGAGCCCGCTACGAGCAGTACTTC.

This clone showed up just a few times. The V gene is TRBV18, the J gene TRBJ2-7; a weak D match, TRBD2 (6 bases). Trimming pared 2 bases from V and 7 bases from J, leaving 15 bases between. The CDR3 is 14 amino acids. Germline CDR1 reads KGHSH; CDR2 reads LQKENI. The CDR3: CASSPMAGPLEQYF. The CDR3, as DNA: TGTGCCAGCTCACCAATGGCGGGGCCCCTAGAGCAGTACTTC.